Listed below are T cell receptor beta chains from one sample, sequenced in a study of blood T cell repertoires in COVID-19. Repertoires were generated with immunoSEQ multiplex PCR, while TCRdb's copy carries only in-frame clones and drops some. Of 100,000 to 150,000 clones in the sample, roughly 90% are singletons; the top ten hold around 4.6%. The sample taken for sequencing was peripheral blood. These receptors came from a man aged 60-69 years with COVID-19, enrolled during active disease. Each CDR3 is given with its conserved first and last residue. D genes are given only for firm matches. A row's size may be missing; if present it is once, few, many or a size class.

j_call: TRBJ2-7
d_call: TRBD2
v_call: TRBV5-1
clone_size: -
cdr3_nt: TGCGCCAGCAGCTTGACTAGCGGGAGCTCCTACGAGCAGTACTTC
cdr3_aa: CASSLTSGSSYEQYF

j_call: TRBJ1-5
d_call: -
v_call: TRBV19
clone_size: -
cdr3_nt: TGTGCCAGTAGTAACTTGTATCAGCCCCAGCATTTT
cdr3_aa: CASSNLYQPQHF

j_call: TRBJ2-5
d_call: -
v_call: TRBV19
clone_size: -
cdr3_nt: TGTGCCAGTACCCCCATCGGACAGAATAGCCCGGGGTACCAAGAGACCCAGTACTTC
cdr3_aa: CASTPIGQNSPGYQETQYF

j_call: TRBJ1-4
d_call: -
v_call: TRBV5-1
clone_size: -
cdr3_nt: TGCGCCAGCAGCTTGGACAAGCGGGAAAAACTGTTTTTT
cdr3_aa: CASSLDKREKLFF

j_call: TRBJ1-1
d_call: TRBD1
v_call: TRBV3-1/TRBV3-2
clone_size: -
cdr3_nt: TGTGCCAGCAGCCAAGAGGTGGGGACAGGGGGCGGTGAAGCTTTCTTT
cdr3_aa: CASSQEVGTGGGEAFF

j_call: TRBJ2-5
d_call: TRBD2
v_call: TRBV5-4
clone_size: -
cdr3_nt: TGTGCCAGCAGCGTGATATTAGGACTAGAGCAAGAGACCCAGTACTTC
cdr3_aa: CASSVILGLEQETQYF

j_call: TRBJ2-5
d_call: -
v_call: TRBV27
clone_size: once
cdr3_nt: TGTGCCAGCAGTTTGGGCCGGCCGCCTATGGAGACCCAGTACTTC
cdr3_aa: CASSLGRPPMETQYF

j_call: TRBJ1-5
d_call: TRBD1
v_call: TRBV19
clone_size: -
cdr3_nt: TGTGCCAGTAGTAGATGGCGGACAGGGGAGGGCAATCAGCCCCAGCATTTT
cdr3_aa: CASSRWRTGEGNQPQHF

j_call: TRBJ1-2
d_call: -
v_call: TRBV11-2
clone_size: -
cdr3_nt: TGTGCCAGCAGCTTAATCGCCAGGGACATTGGCTACACCTTC
cdr3_aa: CASSLIARDIGYTF

j_call: TRBJ2-3
d_call: -
v_call: TRBV7-2
clone_size: -
cdr3_nt: TGTGCCAGCAGCTTAATCCGGGCGGGGTCGGGAGCAGATACGCAGTATTTT
cdr3_aa: CASSLIRAGSGADTQYF

j_call: TRBJ2-3
d_call: -
v_call: TRBV10-3
clone_size: few
cdr3_nt: TGTGCCATCAGTGGCCGACTAGATCTCACAGATACGCAGTATTTT
cdr3_aa: CAISGRLDLTDTQYF

j_call: TRBJ2-2
d_call: TRBD2
v_call: TRBV4-2
clone_size: -
cdr3_nt: TGTGCCAGCAGCCAACTGCGGGAGGCTCGAGAGGCCGGGGAGCTGTTTTTT
cdr3_aa: CASSQLREAREAGELFF

j_call: TRBJ2-2
d_call: -
v_call: TRBV9
clone_size: -
cdr3_nt: TGTGCCAGCAGCGTAGCTAACCAAAACACCGGGGAGCTGTTTTTT
cdr3_aa: CASSVANQNTGELFF

j_call: TRBJ2-1
d_call: -
v_call: TRBV4-1
clone_size: -
cdr3_nt: TGCGCCAGCAGCCAAGAGGACTACTACAATGAGCAGTTCTTC
cdr3_aa: CASSQEDYYNEQFF

j_call: TRBJ1-1
d_call: -
v_call: TRBV15
clone_size: -
cdr3_nt: TGTGCCACCAGCAGAGAGGCACAGGGTAACACTGAAGCTTTCTTT
cdr3_aa: CATSREAQGNTEAFF

j_call: TRBJ1-5
d_call: -
v_call: TRBV30
clone_size: -
cdr3_nt: TGTGCCTGGGCGATACGAGGCAATCAGCCCCAGCATTTT
cdr3_aa: CAWAIRGNQPQHF

j_call: TRBJ2-1
d_call: -
v_call: TRBV9
clone_size: -
cdr3_nt: TGTGCCAGCAGCCTAGTAGGGACAAACTACAATGAGCAGTTCTTC
cdr3_aa: CASSLVGTNYNEQFF

j_call: TRBJ2-7
d_call: TRBD2
v_call: TRBV28
clone_size: -
cdr3_nt: TGTGCCAGCAGCCCCTATAGCGGGGCGACCTACGAGCAGTACTTC
cdr3_aa: CASSPYSGATYEQYF

j_call: TRBJ2-7
d_call: -
v_call: TRBV10-3
clone_size: -
cdr3_nt: TGTGCCATCAGTGAGTGGCAGGCTACATCCTACGAGCAGTACTTC
cdr3_aa: CAISEWQATSYEQYF

j_call: TRBJ1-1
d_call: -
v_call: TRBV19
clone_size: -
cdr3_nt: TGTGCCAGTAGTATGGGGCAAAACATGAACACTGAAGCTTTCTTT
cdr3_aa: CASSMGQNMNTEAFF

j_call: TRBJ2-3
d_call: -
v_call: TRBV27
clone_size: -
cdr3_nt: TGTGCCAGCAGTAGGGACTGGGGCGGGTGGGATACGCAGTATTTT
cdr3_aa: CASSRDWGGWDTQYF

j_call: TRBJ2-1
d_call: -
v_call: TRBV5-4
clone_size: -
cdr3_nt: TGTGCCAGCAGCTTGGAACAGGGCGACTACAATGAGCAGTTCTTC
cdr3_aa: CASSLEQGDYNEQFF

j_call: TRBJ2-3
d_call: TRBD2
v_call: TRBV2
clone_size: once
cdr3_nt: TGTGCCAGCAATAGACTAGCGAGTAGCACAGATACGCAGTATTTT
cdr3_aa: CASNRLASSTDTQYF

j_call: TRBJ2-7
d_call: -
v_call: TRBV7-8
clone_size: -
cdr3_nt: TGTGCCAGCAGCTTAGGAGTGAAGGGTAAGCTGGCGGAACTAGTGGAGCAGTACTTC
cdr3_aa: CASSLGVKGKLAELVEQYF

j_call: TRBJ2-7
d_call: TRBD2
v_call: TRBV27
clone_size: -
cdr3_nt: TGTGCCAGCAGTTTAATCCCGGGACTAAAAATAGGCTACGAGCAGTACTTC
cdr3_aa: CASSLIPGLKIGYEQYF

j_call: TRBJ2-7
d_call: -
v_call: TRBV15
clone_size: once
cdr3_nt: TGTGCCACCAGCACCCCGAGTGGAGAAAACTACGAGCAGTACTTC
cdr3_aa: CATSTPSGENYEQYF

j_call: TRBJ1-2
d_call: -
v_call: TRBV4-3
clone_size: -
cdr3_nt: TGCGCCAGCAGCCAAGATTATTCGGGGAAGTACTATGGCTACACCTTC
cdr3_aa: CASSQDYSGKYYGYTF

j_call: TRBJ2-1
d_call: -
v_call: TRBV5-1
clone_size: -
cdr3_nt: TGCGCCAGCAGCTTGGACGGGAGCACCTACAATGAGCAGTTCTTC
cdr3_aa: CASSLDGSTYNEQFF

j_call: TRBJ2-7
d_call: TRBD1
v_call: TRBV18
clone_size: -
cdr3_nt: TGTGCCAGCTCCCCACCCGGGACAGGGTCTTCCGAGCAGTACTTC
cdr3_aa: CASSPPGTGSSEQYF

j_call: TRBJ2-7
d_call: -
v_call: TRBV6-5
clone_size: -
cdr3_nt: TGTGCCATAGCGAGATCCGCCGGCTACGAGCAGTACTTC
cdr3_aa: CAIARSAGYEQYF

j_call: TRBJ1-2
d_call: -
v_call: TRBV2
clone_size: -
cdr3_nt: TGTGCCAGCAGTGAACAGGCAGGCCCTTACCAATATGGCTACACCTTC
cdr3_aa: CASSEQAGPYQYGYTF

j_call: TRBJ2-2
d_call: TRBD2
v_call: TRBV20-1
clone_size: -
cdr3_nt: TGCAGTGCTAGTGGGGGGACTAGCAGCGCCGGGGAGCTGTTTTTT
cdr3_aa: CSASGGTSSAGELFF

j_call: TRBJ2-3
d_call: -
v_call: TRBV15
clone_size: once
cdr3_nt: TGTGCCACCAGCAGAGGACTAGGGGGCACAGATACGCAGTATTTT
cdr3_aa: CATSRGLGGTDTQYF

j_call: TRBJ2-1
d_call: TRBD2
v_call: TRBV30
clone_size: -
cdr3_nt: TGTGCCTGGAGCGCCGGACTAGCGGGCCACTACAATGAGCAGTTCTTC
cdr3_aa: CAWSAGLAGHYNEQFF

j_call: TRBJ1-4
d_call: TRBD1
v_call: TRBV7-9
clone_size: -
cdr3_nt: TGTGCCAGCAGCTCACAGGGGGCAGTAAGTGAAAAACTGTTTTTT
cdr3_aa: CASSSQGAVSEKLFF

j_call: TRBJ1-2
d_call: TRBD1
v_call: TRBV7-8
clone_size: -
cdr3_nt: TGTGCCAGCAGCTGGGACAGCTATGGCTACACCTTC
cdr3_aa: CASSWDSYGYTF

j_call: TRBJ2-5
d_call: TRBD1
v_call: TRBV27
clone_size: once
cdr3_nt: TGTGCCAGCAGTTTACTCGGGACAGGGGAGGAGACCCAGTACTTC
cdr3_aa: CASSLLGTGEETQYF

j_call: TRBJ2-7
d_call: TRBD1
v_call: TRBV5-1
clone_size: -
cdr3_nt: TGCGCCAGCAGCATGACAGGGGCCTCCTACGAGCAGTACTTC
cdr3_aa: CASSMTGASYEQYF

j_call: TRBJ2-7
d_call: -
v_call: TRBV27
clone_size: -
cdr3_nt: TGTGCCAGCTGGGACACATACGAGCAGTACTTC
cdr3_aa: CASWDTYEQYF

j_call: TRBJ2-3
d_call: TRBD1
v_call: TRBV24-1
clone_size: -
cdr3_nt: TGTGCCACCAGTGATGAGGGACAGGGCGCAGATACGCAGTATTTT
cdr3_aa: CATSDEGQGADTQYF

j_call: TRBJ1-4
d_call: -
v_call: TRBV7-9
clone_size: -
cdr3_nt: TGTGCCAGCAGCTCCGACGGAGCAACTAATGAAAAACTGTTTTTT
cdr3_aa: CASSSDGATNEKLFF

j_call: TRBJ1-1
d_call: -
v_call: TRBV5-4
clone_size: -
cdr3_nt: TGTGCCAGCAGCTTAAGGGGATTCCACACTGAAGCTTTCTTT
cdr3_aa: CASSLRGFHTEAFF

j_call: TRBJ2-7
d_call: TRBD2
v_call: TRBV15
clone_size: -
cdr3_nt: TGTGCCACCAGCATTGGGGCGGGAGAGGCTTCGGAGGAGCAGTACTTC
cdr3_aa: CATSIGAGEASEEQYF

j_call: TRBJ2-7
d_call: -
v_call: TRBV6-2/TRBV6-3
clone_size: -
cdr3_nt: TGTGCCAGCAGTTACAAGCGGGCGTACTCCTACGAGCAGTACTTC
cdr3_aa: CASSYKRAYSYEQYF

j_call: TRBJ2-1
d_call: TRBD1
v_call: TRBV4-3
clone_size: -
cdr3_nt: TGCGCCAGCAGCCCGGGACAGGGTAACTACAATGAGCAGTTCTTC
cdr3_aa: CASSPGQGNYNEQFF